This T cell receptor beta chain came from a study of Tregs in tolerant kidney transplant recipients. This clone turned up a few times. CD4+CD25+CD127- Tregs, CD4+CD25- non-Tregs, CD4 and CD8 cells were sorted. Here immunoSEQ multiplex PCR was the method, and the copy in TCRdb shows in-frame clones only, minus some. The sample has about 240,000 clones, about four fifths seen once. With 9 bases removed from V and 0 bases from J, the gap between germline ends came to 13 bases. This CDR3 region has 14 residues. Germline-derived CDR1 and CDR2 are MDHEN and SYDVKM. This receptor was identified in a human donor in good health. This chain joins TRBV28 and TRBJ2-3, with D perhaps TRBD1 or TRBD2 (5 bases each). The sample was CD4+ T cells from blood. The CDR3 protein is CASWGGWSTDTQYF. CDR3 bases: TGTGCCAGTTGGGGCGGGTGGAGCACAGATACGCAGTATTTT.